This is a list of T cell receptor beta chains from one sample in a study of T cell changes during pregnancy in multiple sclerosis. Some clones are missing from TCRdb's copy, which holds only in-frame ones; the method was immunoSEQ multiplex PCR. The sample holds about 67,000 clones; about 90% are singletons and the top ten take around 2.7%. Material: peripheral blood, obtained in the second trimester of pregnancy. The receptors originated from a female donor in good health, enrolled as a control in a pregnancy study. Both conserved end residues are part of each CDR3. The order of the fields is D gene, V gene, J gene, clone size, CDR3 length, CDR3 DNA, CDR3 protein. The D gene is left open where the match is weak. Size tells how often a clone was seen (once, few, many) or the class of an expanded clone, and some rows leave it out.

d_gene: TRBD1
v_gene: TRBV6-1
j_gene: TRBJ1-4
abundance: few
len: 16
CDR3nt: TGTGCCAGCAGTGAAGGGGCGGGACAGGGAGATGAAAAACTGTTTTTT
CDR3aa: CASSEGAGQGDEKLFF

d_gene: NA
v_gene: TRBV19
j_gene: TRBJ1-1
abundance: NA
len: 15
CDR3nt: TGTGCCAGTAGTAATCTGCCAGGGGCGAACACTGAAGCTTTCTTT
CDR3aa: CASSNLPGANTEAFF

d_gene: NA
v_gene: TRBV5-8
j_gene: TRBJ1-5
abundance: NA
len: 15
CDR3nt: TGTGCCAGCAGCTCGACAGCGTCGTTGCCATGGGCCCAGCATTTT
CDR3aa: CASSSTASLPWAQHF

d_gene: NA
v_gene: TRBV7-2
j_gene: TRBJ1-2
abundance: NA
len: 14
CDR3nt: TGTGCCAGCAGCTTGGGGGGAGCTAACTATGGCTACACCTTC
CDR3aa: CASSLGGANYGYTF

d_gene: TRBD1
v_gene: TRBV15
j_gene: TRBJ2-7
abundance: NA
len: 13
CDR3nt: TGTGCCACCAGCGTGGCGCCGGGACAGGGGCCAGACTTC
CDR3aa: CATSVAPGQGPDF

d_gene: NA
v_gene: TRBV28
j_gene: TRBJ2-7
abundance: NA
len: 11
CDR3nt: TGTGCCAGCAGCGGGACATCCCGACTGTACTTC
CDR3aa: CASSGTSRLYF

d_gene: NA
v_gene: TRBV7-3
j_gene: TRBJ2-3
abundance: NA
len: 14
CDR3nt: TGTGCCAGCAGCTTAAACAGGGGCACAGATACGCAGTATTTT
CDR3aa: CASSLNRGTDTQYF

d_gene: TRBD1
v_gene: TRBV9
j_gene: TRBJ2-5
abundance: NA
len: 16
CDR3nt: TGTGCCAGCAGCGCCCGGACAGGGGTGTACCAAGAGACCCAGTACTTC
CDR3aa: CASSARTGVYQETQYF

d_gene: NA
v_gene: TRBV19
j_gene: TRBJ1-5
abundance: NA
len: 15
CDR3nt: TGTGCCAGTACCTCGACAGTCAATAGCAATCAGCCCCAGCATTTT
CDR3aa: CASTSTVNSNQPQHF

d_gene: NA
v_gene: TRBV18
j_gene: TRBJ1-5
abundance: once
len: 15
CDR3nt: TGTGCCAGCTCACCGAATGCAGATATGAATCAGCCCCAGCATTTT
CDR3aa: CASSPNADMNQPQHF

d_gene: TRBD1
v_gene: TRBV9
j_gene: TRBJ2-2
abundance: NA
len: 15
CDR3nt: TGTGCCAGCAGCGTTTCCTACAGGGGGGCCGGGGAGCTGTTTTTT
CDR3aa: CASSVSYRGAGELFF

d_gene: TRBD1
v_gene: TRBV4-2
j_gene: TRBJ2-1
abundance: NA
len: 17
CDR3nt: TGTGCCAGCAGCCGTGGGCAGACAGGGTCCCCAATCAATGAGCAGTTCTTC
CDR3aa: CASSRGQTGSPINEQFF

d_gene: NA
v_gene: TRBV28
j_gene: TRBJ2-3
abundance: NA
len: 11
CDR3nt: TGTGCCAGCAGTTCACAGGGTACGCAGTATTTT
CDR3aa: CASSSQGTQYF

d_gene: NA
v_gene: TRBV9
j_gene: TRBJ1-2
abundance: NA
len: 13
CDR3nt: TGTGCCAGCAGCCCATGGACAGACTATGGCTACACCTTC
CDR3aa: CASSPWTDYGYTF

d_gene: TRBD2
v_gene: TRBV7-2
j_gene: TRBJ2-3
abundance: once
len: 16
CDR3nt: TGTGCCAGCAGCTTAGGGCTAGCGGGACACACAGATACGCAGTATTTT
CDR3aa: CASSLGLAGHTDTQYF

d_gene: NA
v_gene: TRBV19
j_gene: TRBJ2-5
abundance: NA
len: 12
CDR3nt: TGTGCCAGTAGTATTATCGGAGAGACCCAGTACTTC
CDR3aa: CASSIIGETQYF

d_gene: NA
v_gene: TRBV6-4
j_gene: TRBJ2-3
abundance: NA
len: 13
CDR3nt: TGTGCCAGCAGTGACGACGAGGTCGATACGCAGTATTTT
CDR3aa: CASSDDEVDTQYF

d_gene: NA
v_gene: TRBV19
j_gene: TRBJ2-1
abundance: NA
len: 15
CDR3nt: TGTGCCAGTAGTATAGATCGCCTCCCAGAAGATGAGCAGTTCTTC
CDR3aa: CASSIDRLPEDEQFF

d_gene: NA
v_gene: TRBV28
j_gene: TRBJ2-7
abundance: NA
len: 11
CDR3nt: TGTGCCAGCAGTTTAAGCCGGGAGCAGTACTTC
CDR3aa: CASSLSREQYF

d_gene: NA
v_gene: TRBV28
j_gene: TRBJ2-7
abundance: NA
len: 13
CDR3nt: TGTGCCAGCAGTTTGGGCAGAGCATACGAGCAGTACTTC
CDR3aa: CASSLGRAYEQYF

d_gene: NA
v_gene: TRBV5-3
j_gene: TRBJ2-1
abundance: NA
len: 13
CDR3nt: TGTGCCAGAAGCTTGCAAGTGGGCCCATCCCAGTTCTTC
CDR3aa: CARSLQVGPSQFF

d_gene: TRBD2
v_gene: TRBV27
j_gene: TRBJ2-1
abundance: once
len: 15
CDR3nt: TGTGCCAGCAGTTTGGCGGCGGGAGGGTACAATGAGCAGTTCTTC
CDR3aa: CASSLAAGGYNEQFF

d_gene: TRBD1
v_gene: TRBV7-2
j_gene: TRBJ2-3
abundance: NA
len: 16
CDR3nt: TGTGCCAGCAGCCCCCAGGGGGCGCCCTCCACAGATACGCAGTATTTT
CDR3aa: CASSPQGAPSTDTQYF

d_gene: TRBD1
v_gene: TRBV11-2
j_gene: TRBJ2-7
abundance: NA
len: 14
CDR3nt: TGTGCCACAACCCGGGGACAGGGGATATACGAGCAGTACTTC
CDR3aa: CATTRGQGIYEQYF

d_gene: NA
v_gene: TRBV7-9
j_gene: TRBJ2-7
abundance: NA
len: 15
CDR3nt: TGTGCCAGCAGCTTCCCCCGAGCTCTTCCGCCCGAGCAGTACTTC
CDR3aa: CASSFPRALPPEQYF

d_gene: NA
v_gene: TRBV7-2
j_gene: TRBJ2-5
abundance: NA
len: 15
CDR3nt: TGTGCCAGCAGCTTACAGACAGGACTAGGAGAGACCCAGTACTTC
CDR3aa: CASSLQTGLGETQYF

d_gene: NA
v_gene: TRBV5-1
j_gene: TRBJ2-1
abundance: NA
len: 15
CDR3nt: TGCGCCAGCAGCTTGGTCGCAGGGTCCTACAATGAGCAGTTCTTC
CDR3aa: CASSLVAGSYNEQFF

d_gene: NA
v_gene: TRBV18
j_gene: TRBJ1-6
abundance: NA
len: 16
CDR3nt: TGTGCCAGCTCACCACCGGGGCGCCAGGGAAGCTCACCCCTCCACTTT
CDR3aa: CASSPPGRQGSSPLHF

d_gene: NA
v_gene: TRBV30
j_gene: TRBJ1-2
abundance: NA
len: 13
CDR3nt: TGTGCCTGGAGTGTACAGGACCCCTATGGCTACACCTTC
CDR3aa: CAWSVQDPYGYTF

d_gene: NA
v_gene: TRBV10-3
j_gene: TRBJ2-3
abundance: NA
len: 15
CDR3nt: TGTGCCATCAGTGAGTCATATGGGGAGTTCTACGCGCAGTATTTT
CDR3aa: CAISESYGEFYAQYF

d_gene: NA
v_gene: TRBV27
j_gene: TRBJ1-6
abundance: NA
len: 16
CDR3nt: TGTGCCAGCACTTCGGGGAGGAGCTCCTATAATTCACCCCTCCACTTT
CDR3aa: CASTSGRSSYNSPLHF

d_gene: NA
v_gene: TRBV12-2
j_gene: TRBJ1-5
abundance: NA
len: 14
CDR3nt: TGTGCAAGTCGCTTAGCAGGGGTCTATCAGCCCCAGCATTTT
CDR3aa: CASRLAGVYQPQHF

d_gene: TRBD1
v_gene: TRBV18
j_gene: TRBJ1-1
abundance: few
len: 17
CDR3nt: TGTGCCAGCTCACCAGACAGGGGGCTTCTCTCCAACACTGAAGCTTTCTTT
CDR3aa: CASSPDRGLLSNTEAFF

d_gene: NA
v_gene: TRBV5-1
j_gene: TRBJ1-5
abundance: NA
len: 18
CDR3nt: TGCGCCAGCAGCTTGGGGGGGGGCGGCTCGCAAGGGAGTCAGCCCCAGCATTTT
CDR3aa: CASSLGGGGSQGSQPQHF

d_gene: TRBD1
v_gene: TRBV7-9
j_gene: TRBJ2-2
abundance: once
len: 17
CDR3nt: TGTGCCAGCAGCCCCTCCTCCGGGACAGGGGACCCCGGGGAGCTGTTTTTT
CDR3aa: CASSPSSGTGDPGELFF

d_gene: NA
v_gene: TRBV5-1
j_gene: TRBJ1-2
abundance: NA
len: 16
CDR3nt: TGCGCCAGCAGCTTGGCCGGGGGGCAAGGGGACTATGGCTACACCTTC
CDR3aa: CASSLAGGQGDYGYTF

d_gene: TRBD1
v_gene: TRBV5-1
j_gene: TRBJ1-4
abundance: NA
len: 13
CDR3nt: TGCGCCAGCAGCCCCTGGACAGGGGAAAAACTGTTTTTT
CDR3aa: CASSPWTGEKLFF

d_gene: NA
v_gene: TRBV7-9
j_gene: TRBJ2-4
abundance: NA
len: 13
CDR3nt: TGTGCCAGCAGCTCAGGTGGCGAAAACATTCAGTACTTC
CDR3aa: CASSSGGENIQYF

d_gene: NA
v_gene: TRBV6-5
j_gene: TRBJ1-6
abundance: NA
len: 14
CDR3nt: TGTGCCGTCAGCAGGGGCAGGGGCGATTCACCCCTCCACTTT
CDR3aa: CAVSRGRGDSPLHF

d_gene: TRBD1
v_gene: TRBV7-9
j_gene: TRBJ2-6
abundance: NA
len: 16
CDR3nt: TGTGCCAGCAGCGCCGGGACAGGGTCTGGGGCCAACGTCCTGACTTTC
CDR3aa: CASSAGTGSGANVLTF

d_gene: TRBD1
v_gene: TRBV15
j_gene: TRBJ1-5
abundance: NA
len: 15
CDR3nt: TGTGCCACCAGCAGGAACAGGGGAGACAATCAGCCCCAGCATTTT
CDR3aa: CATSRNRGDNQPQHF

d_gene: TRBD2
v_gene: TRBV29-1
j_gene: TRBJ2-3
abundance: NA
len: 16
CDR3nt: TGCAGCTCTGGGACTAGCGGGGGGTTGGGCACAGATACGCAGTATTTT
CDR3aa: CSSGTSGGLGTDTQYF

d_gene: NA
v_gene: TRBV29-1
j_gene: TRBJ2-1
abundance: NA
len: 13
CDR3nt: TGCAGCGTTGATGGTCTCGAGTACAATGAGCAGTTCTTC
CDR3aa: CSVDGLEYNEQFF

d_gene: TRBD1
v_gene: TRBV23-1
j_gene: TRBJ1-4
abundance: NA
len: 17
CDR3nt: TGCGCCAGCAGTCACCCCAAGAGGACAGGGAGAGGCGAAAAACTGTTTTTT
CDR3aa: CASSHPKRTGRGEKLFF

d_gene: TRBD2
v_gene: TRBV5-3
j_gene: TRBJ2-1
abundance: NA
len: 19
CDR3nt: TGTGCCAGAAGCTCCGGGACTAGCGATTCAAGGGGTCCCTACAATGAGCAGTTCTTC
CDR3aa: CARSSGTSDSRGPYNEQFF

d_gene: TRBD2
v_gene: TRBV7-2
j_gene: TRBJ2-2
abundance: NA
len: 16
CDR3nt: TGTGCCAGCAGCGCTCAACTAGCGACAAACACCGGGGAGCTGTTTTTT
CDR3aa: CASSAQLATNTGELFF

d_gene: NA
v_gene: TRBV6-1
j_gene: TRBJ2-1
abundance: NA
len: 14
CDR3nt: TGTGCCAGCACGGTGGCAGGGTCTGGCAATGAGCAGTTCTTC
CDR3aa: CASTVAGSGNEQFF

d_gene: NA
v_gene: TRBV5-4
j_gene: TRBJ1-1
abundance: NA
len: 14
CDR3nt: TGTGCCAGCAGCTTGTACGGTGAGAACACTGAAGCTTTCTTT
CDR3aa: CASSLYGENTEAFF